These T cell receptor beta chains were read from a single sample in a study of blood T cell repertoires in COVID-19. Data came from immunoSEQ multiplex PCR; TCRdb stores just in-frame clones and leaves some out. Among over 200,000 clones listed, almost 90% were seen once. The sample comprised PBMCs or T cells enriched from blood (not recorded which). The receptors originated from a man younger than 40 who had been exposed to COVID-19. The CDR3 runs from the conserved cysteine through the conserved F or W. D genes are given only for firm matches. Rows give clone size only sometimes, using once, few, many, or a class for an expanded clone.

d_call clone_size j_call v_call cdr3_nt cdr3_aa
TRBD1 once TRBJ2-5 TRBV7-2 TGTGCCAGCAGCTCCCAAACAGGGGGCTTCCAAGAGACCCAGTACTTC CASSSQTGGFQETQYF
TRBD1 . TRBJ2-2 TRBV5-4 TGTGCCAGCAGCTTGGATGCGACAGGGGACACCGGGGAGCTGTTTTTT CASSLDATGDTGELFF
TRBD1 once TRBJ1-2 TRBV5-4 TGTGCCAGCAGCTCAATACAGGGGGCGCATTATGGCTACACCTTC CASSSIQGAHYGYTF
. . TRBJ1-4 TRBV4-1 TGCGCCAGCAGCCAATCCGCGAAACTGTTTTTT CASSQSAKLFF
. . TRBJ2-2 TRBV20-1 TGCAGTGCTAGTCTATCGTTGGGGCCCATAAACACCGGGGAGCTGTTTTTT CSASLSLGPINTGELFF
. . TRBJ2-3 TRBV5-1 TGCGCCAGCAGCCCGGACGGGGGAAGCACAGATACGCAGTATTTT CASSPDGGSTDTQYF
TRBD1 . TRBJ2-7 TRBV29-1 TGCAGCGTTGAAGGGATGACCTCCCGACAGGGGGCTTCGGCCTACGAGCAGTACTTC CSVEGMTSRQGASAYEQYF
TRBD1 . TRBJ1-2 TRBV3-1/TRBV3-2 TGTGCCAGCAGCCAAGATCATCCAGGGACAGGGGACTATGGCTACACCTTC CASSQDHPGTGDYGYTF
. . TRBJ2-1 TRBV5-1 TGCGCCAGCAGCTCCCCCACAGGCGCTTGGGGCGATGAGCAGTTCTTC CASSSPTGAWGDEQFF
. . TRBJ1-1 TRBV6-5 TGTGCCAGCAGTTATGGGCGCCTTGGGACTGAAGCTTTCTTT CASSYGRLGTEAFF
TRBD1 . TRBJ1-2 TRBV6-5 TGTGCCAGCAGACCGACAGGGGCCTTCTATGGCTACACCTTC CASRPTGAFYGYTF
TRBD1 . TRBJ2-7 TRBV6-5 TGTGCCAGCAGACTACAGGGGGGCCACGAGCAGTACTTC CASRLQGGHEQYF
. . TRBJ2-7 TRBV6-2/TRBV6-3 TGTGCCAGCAGTTCCCCATCCTACGAGCAGTACTTC CASSSPSYEQYF
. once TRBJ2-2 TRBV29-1 TGCAGCGTCCTACAGGGAACCGGGGAGCTGTTTTTT CSVLQGTGELFF
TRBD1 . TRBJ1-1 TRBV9 TGTGCCAGCAGGAAAACGGACAGGGTTAACACTGAAGCTTTCTTT CASRKTDRVNTEAFF
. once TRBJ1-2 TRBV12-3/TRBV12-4 TGTGCCAGCAGTTTAAAGCAGGGAGGGGGCTACACCTTC CASSLKQGGGYTF
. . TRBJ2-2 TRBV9 TGTGCCAGCAGCCTTGGTGGAGGGACCGGGGAGCTGTTTTTT CASSLGGGTGELFF
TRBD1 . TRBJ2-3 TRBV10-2 TGCGCCAGCAGCCCACAGGGGAGAGATACGCAGTATTTT CASSPQGRDTQYF
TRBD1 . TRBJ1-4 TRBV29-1 TGCAGCGCCCGGGACAGGGCATACGAAAAACTGTTTTTT CSARDRAYEKLFF
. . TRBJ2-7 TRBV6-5 TGTGCCAGCAGTTTGGGCCCTTTATACGAGCAGTACTTC CASSLGPLYEQYF
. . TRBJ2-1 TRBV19 TGTGCCAGTAGTATTTGGGTAGCGCTGACCTACAATGAGCAGTTCTTC CASSIWVALTYNEQFF
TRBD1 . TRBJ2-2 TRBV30 TGTGCCTGGGGGGGACAGGGGGCTAACGGGGAGCTGTTTTTT CAWGGQGANGELFF